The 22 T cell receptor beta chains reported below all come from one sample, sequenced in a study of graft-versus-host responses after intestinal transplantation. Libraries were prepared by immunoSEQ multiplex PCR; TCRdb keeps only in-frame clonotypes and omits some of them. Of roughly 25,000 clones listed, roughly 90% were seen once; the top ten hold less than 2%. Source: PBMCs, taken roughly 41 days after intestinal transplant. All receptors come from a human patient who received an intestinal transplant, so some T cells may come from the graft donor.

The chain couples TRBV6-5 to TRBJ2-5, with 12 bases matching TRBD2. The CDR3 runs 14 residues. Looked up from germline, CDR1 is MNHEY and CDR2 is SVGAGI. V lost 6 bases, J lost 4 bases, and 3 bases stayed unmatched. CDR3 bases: TGTGCCAGCAGGGCGGGACTAGCGGGAGAGACCCAGTACTTC. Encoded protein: CASRAGLAGETQYF.

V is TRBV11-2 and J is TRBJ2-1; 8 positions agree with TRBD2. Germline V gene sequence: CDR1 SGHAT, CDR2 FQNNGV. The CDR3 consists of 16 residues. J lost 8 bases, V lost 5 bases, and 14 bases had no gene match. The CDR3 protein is CASSPIGLAVTHEQFF. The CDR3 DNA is TGTGCCAGCAGCCCCATCGGACTAGCAGTTACCCATGAGCAGTTCTTC.

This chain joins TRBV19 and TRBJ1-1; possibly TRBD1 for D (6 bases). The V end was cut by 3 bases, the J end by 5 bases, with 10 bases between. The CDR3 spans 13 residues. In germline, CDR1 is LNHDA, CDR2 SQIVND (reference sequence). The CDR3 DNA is TGTGCCAGTAGTATCCCCGGACAGACTGAAGCTTTCTTT. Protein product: CASSIPGQTEAFF.

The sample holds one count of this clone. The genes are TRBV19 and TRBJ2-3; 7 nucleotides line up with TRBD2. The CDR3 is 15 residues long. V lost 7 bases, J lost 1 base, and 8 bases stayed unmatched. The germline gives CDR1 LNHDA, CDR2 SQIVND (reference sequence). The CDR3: CASTSGLAGTDTQYF. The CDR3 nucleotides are TGTGCCAGTACCTCTGGGCTAGCGGGCACAGATACGCAGTATTTT.

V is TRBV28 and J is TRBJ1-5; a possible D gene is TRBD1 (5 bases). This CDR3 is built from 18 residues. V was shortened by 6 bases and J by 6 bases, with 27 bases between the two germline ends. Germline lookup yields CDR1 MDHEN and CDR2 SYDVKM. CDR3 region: CASSLVRGGVAVGQPQHF. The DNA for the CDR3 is TGTGCCAGCAGCCTGGTGCGCGGGGGTGTGGCAGTTGGTCAGCCCCAGCATTTT.

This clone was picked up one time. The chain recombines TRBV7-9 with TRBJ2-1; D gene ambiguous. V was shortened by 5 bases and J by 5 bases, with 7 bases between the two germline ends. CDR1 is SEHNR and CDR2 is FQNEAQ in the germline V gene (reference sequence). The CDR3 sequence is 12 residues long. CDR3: CASSEFDNEQFF. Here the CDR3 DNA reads TGTGCCAGCAGCGAATTTGACAATGAGCAGTTCTTC. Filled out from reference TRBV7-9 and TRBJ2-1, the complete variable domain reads DTGVSQNPRHKITKRGQNVTFRCDPISEHNRLYWYRQTLGQGPEFLTYFQNEAQLEKSRLLSDRFSAERPKGSFSTLEIQRTEQGDSAMYLCASSEFDNEQFFGPGTRLTVL.

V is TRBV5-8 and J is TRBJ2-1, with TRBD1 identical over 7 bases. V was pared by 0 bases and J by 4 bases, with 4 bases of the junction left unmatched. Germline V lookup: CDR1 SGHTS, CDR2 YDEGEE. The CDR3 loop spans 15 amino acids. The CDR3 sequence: CASSLETGIYNEQFF. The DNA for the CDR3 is TGTGCCAGCAGCTTGGAGACAGGGATTTACAATGAGCAGTTCTTC. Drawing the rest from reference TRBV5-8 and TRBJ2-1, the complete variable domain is EAGVTQSPTHLIKTRGQQATLRCSPISGHTSVYWYQQALGLGLQFLLWYDEGEERNRGNFPPRFSGRQFPNYSSELNVNALELEDSALYLCASSLETGIYNEQFFGPGTRLTVL.

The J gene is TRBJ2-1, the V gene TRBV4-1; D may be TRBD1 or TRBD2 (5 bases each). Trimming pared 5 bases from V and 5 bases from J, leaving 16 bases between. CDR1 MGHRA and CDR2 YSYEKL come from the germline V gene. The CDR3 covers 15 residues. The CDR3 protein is CASSNWDLGDNEQFF. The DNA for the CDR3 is TGCGCCAGCAGCAACTGGGACCTTGGGGACAATGAGCAGTTCTTC.

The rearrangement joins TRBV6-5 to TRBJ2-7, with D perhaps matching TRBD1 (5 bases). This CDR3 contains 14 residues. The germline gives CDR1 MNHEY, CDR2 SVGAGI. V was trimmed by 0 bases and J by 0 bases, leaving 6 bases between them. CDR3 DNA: TGTGCCAGCAGTTACTCAGACAGCTCCTACGAGCAGTACTTC. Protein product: CASSYSDSSYEQYF.

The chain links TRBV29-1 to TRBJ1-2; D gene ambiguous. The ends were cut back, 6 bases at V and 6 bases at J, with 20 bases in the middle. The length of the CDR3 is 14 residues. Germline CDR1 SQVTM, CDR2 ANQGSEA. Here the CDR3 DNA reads TGCAGCGTCCAGTCGCTACCCCTACCCAATGGCTACACCTTC. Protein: CSVQSLPLPNGYTF.

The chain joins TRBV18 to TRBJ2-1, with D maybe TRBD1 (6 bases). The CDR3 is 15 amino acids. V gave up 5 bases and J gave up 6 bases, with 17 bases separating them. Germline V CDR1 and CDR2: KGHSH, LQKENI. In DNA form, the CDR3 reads TGTGCCAGCTCAATGTTTTACTACAGGGTCAATGAGCAGTTCTTC. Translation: CASSMFYYRVNEQFF.

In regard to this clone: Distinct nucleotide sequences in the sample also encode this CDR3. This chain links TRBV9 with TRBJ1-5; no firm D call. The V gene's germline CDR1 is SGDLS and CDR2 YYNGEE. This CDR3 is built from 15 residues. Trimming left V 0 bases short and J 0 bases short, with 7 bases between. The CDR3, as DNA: TGTGCCAGCAGCGTAGGAGGGAATAGCAATCAGCCCCAGCATTTT. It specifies CASSVGGNSNQPQHF.

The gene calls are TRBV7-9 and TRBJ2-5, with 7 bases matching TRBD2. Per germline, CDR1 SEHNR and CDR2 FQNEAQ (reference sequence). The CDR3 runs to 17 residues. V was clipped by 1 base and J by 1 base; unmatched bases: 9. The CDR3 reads CASSLVISGWAQETQYF. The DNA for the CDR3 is TGTGCCAGCAGCTTAGTAATTAGCGGGTGGGCCCAAGAGACCCAGTACTTC.

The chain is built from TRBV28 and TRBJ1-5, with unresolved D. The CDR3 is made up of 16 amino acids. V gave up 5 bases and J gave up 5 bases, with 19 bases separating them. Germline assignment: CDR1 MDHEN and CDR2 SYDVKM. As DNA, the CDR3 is TGTGCCAGCAGTGCCGGGAGCCTGGGCGTTGATCAGCCCCAGCATTTT. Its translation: CASSAGSLGVDQPQHF.

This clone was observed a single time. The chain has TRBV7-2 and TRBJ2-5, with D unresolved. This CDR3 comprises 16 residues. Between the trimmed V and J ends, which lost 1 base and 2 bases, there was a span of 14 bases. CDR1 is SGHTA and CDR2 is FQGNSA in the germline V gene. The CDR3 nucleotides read TGTGCCAGCAGCTTAGACGGTCGGCGGCCTCAAGAGACCCAGTACTTC. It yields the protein CASSLDGRRPQETQYF.

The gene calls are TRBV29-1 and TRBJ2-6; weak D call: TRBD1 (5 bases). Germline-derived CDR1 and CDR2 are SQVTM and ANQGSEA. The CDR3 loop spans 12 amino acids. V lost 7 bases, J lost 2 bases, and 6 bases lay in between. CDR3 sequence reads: CSAGTGANVLTF. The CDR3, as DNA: TGCAGCGCAGGGACTGGGGCCAACGTCCTGACTTTC.

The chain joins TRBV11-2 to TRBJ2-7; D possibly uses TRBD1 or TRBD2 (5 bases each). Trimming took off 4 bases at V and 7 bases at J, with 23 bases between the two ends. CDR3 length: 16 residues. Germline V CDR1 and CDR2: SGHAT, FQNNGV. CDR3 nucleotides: TGTGCCAGCAGCTCACAGGACTGGGTACGACCGGGGGAGCAGTACTTC. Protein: CASSSQDWVRPGEQYF.

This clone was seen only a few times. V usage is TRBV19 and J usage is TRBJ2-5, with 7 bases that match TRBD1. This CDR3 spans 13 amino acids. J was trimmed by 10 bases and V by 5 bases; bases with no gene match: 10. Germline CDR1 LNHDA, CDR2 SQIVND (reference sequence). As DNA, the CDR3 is TGTGCCAGTAGTCCAGAGGGGGCGGAAGGCCAGTACTTC. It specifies CASSPEGAEGQYF.

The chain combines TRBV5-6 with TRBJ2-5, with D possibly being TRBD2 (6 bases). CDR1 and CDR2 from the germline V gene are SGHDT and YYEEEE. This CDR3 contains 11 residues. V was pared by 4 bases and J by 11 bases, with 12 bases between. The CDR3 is CASSGGYGQYF. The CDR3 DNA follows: TGTGCCAGCAGCGGGGGGTATGGGCAGTACTTC.

The CDR3 bases are TGTGCCAGCAGCGCGGGACTAGCGGAGATCACCGGGGAGCTGTTTTTT. It encodes CASSAGLAEITGELFF. The gene calls are TRBV9 and TRBJ2-2; 11 bases align to TRBD2. Germline V CDR1 and CDR2: SGDLS, YYNGEE. With V trimmed by 3 bases and J by 4 bases, 5 bases remained unmatched. This CDR3 is 16 amino acids long.

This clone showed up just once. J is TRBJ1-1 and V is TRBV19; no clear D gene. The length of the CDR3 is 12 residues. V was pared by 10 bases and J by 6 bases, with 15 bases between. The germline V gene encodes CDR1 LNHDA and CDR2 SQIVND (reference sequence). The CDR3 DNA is TGTGCCACACGTGGGTTCCGGGCTGAAGCTTTCTTT. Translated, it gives CATRGFRAEAFF.

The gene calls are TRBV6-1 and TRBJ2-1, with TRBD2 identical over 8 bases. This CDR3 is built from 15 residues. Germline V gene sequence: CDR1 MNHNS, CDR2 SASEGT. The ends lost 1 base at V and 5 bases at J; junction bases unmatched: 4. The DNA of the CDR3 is TGTGCCAGCAGTGAAGACGGACTAGCCAACAATGAGCAGTTCTTC. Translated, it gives CASSEDGLANNEQFF.